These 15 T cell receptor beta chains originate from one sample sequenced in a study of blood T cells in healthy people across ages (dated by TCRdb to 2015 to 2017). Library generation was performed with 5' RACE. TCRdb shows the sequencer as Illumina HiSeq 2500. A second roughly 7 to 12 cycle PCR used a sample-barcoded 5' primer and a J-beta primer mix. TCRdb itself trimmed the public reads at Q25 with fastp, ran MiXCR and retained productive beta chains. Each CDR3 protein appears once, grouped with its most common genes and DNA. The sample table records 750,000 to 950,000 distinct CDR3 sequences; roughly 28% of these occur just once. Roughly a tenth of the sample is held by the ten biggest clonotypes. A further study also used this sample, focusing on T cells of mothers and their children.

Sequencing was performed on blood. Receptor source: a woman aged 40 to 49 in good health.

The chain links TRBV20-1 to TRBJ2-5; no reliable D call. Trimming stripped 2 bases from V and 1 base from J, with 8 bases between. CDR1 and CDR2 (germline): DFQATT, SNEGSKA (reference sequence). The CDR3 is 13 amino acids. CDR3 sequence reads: CSARKDLQETQYF. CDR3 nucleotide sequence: TGCAGTGCTAGAAAAGACCTCCAAGAGACCCAGTACTTC.

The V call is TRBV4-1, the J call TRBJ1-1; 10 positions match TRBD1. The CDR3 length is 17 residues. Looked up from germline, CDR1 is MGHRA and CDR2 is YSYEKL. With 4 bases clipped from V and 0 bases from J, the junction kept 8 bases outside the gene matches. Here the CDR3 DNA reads TGCGCCAGCAGCCCTATGCCGGGACAGGGGATGAACACTGAAGCTTTCTTT. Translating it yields CASSPMPGQGMNTEAFF.

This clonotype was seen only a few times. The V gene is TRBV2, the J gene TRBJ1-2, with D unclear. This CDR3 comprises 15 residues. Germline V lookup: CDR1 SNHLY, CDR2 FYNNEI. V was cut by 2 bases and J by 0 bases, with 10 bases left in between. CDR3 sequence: CASSESGTANYGYTF. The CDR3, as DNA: TGTGCCAGCAGTGAATCCGGAACAGCTAACTATGGCTACACCTTC.

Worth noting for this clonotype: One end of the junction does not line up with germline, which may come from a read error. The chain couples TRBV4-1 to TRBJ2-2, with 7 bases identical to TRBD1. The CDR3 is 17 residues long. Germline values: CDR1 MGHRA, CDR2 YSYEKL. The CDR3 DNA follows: TGCGCCAGCAGCCCAGTCAACATACAGGGGTTCACCGGGGAGCGGTTTTTT. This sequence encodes CASSPVNIQGFTGERFF.

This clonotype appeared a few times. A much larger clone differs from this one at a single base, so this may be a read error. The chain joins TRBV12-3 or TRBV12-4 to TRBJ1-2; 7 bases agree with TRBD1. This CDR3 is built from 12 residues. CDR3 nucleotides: TGTACCAGCAGGGGGACCGGCTATGGCTACACCTTC. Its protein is CTSRGTGYGYTF.

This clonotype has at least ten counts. This CDR3 reads CASSTGWFEQYF. DNA of the CDR3: TGTGCCAGCAGTACAGGGTGGTTCGAGCAGTACTTC. The chain is built from TRBV28 and TRBJ2-7, with D possibly TRBD1 on 6 matching bases. The V end lost 5 bases, the J end lost 6 bases, and 11 bases lay between the germline ends. From germline, CDR1 is MDHEN and CDR2 SYDVKM. The CDR3 is made up of 12 amino acids.

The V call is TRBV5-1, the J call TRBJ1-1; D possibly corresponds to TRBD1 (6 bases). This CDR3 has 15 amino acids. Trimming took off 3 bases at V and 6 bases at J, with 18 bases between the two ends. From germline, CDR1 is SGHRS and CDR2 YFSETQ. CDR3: CASSYDEGGRAEAFF. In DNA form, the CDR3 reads TGCGCCAGCAGCTATGATGAAGGGGGGAGGGCTGAAGCTTTCTTT. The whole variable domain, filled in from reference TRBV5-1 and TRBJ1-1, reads KAGVTQTPRYLIKTRGQQVTLSCSPISGHRSVSWYQQTPGQGLQFLFEYFSETQRNKGNFPGRFSGRQFSNSRSEMNVSTLELGDSALYLCASSYDEGGRAEAFFGQGTRLTVV.

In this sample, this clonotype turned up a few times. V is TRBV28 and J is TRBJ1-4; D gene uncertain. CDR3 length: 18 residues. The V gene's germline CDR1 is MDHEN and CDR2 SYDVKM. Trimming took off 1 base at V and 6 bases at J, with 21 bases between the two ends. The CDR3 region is CASSLSPRRGGSDEKLFF. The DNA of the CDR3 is TGTGCCAGCAGTTTATCCCCTCGTCGGGGAGGTAGCGATGAAAAACTGTTTTTT.

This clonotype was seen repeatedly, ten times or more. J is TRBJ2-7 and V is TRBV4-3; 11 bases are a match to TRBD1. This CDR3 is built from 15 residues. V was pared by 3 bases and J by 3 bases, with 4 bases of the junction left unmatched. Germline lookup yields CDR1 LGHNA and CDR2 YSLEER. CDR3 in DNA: TGCGCCAGCAGCCATTCCGGGACAGGGGGCTACGAGCAGTACTTC. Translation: CASSHSGTGGYEQYF.

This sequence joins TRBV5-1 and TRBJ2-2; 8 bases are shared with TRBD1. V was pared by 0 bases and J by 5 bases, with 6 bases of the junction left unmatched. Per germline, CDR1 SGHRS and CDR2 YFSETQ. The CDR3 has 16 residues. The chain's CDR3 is CASSLAQGARTGELFF. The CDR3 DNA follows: TGCGCCAGCAGCTTGGCCCAGGGGGCAAGAACCGGGGAGCTGTTTTTT.

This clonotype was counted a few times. CDR3 sequence (DNA): TGTGCCAGCTCACCACCTGAGGGCGCAACCTACGAGCAGTACTTC. This sequence encodes CASSPPEGATYEQYF. The V gene is TRBV18, the J gene TRBJ2-7, with D possibly TRBD2 on 5 matching bases. The CDR3 length is 15 residues. V dropped 0 bases and J dropped 2 bases, with 11 bases sitting between them. Per germline, CDR1 KGHSH and CDR2 LQKENI. The variable domain in full, completed from reference TRBV18 and TRBJ2-7, reads NAGVMQNPRHLVRRRGQEARLRCSPMKGHSHVYWYRQLPEEGLKFMVYLQKENIIDESGMPKERFSAEFPKEGPSILRIQQVVRGDSAAYFCASSPPEGATYEQYFGPGTRLTVT.

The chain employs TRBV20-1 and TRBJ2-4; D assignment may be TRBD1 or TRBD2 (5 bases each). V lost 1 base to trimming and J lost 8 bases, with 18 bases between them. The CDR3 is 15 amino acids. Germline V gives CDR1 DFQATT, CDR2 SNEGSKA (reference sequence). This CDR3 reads CSARVLGDSGDIQYF. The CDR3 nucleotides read TGCAGTGCTAGAGTTCTGGGTGACAGCGGCGACATTCAGTACTTC.

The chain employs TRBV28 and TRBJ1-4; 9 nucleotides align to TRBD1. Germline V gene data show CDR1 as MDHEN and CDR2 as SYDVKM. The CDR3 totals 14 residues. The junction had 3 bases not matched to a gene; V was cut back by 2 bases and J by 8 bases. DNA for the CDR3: TGTGCCAGCAGTTTAGGGACAGGGCTCGAAAAACTGTTTTTT. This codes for CASSLGTGLEKLFF.

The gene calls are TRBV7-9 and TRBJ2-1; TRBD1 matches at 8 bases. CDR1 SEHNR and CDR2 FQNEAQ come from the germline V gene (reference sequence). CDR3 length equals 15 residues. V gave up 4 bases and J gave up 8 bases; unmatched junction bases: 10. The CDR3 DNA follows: TGTGCCAGCAGCTGGTTGGACAGGGTAGGTGATGAGCAGTTCTTC. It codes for CASSWLDRVGDEQFF.

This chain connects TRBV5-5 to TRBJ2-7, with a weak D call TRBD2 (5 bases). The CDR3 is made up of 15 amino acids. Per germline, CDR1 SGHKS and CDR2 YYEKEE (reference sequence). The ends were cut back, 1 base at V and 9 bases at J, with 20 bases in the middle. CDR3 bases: TGTGCCAGCAGCTTGACATCAGGAGAACTCGCGGGGCAGTACTTC. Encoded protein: CASSLTSGELAGQYF.